The sample holds a few counts of the clone carrying this TCR beta chain. Germline CDR1 is SGHVS and CDR2 is FNYEAQ. Trimming shortened V by 1 base and J by 4 bases, and 22 bases separated the two germline ends. The CDR3 runs 18 residues. It was with a sample-barcoded 5' primer and a J-beta primer mix that a second PCR of about 6 to 11 cycles was run. TCRdb re-called the 5' RACE reads through MiXCR, storing one row per CDR3 protein. The data contain about 1.8 million distinct CDR3 sequences, around half of them singletons. The record originates from a study of blood T cells in healthy people across ages.

This chain connects TRBV7-6 to TRBJ2-5; D tentatively fits TRBD1 or TRBD2 (7 bases each). The clonotype was recovered from a woman in her thirties or forties in good health. Sequencing used blood. The chain's CDR3 is CASSLGGLAAGGRETQYF. In DNA, the CDR3 is TGTGCCAGCAGCTTAGGGGGTCTAGCGGCAGGGGGTAGAGAGACCCAGTACTTC. The full variable domain, its missing parts supplied by reference TRBV7-6 and TRBJ2-5, is GAGVSQSPRYKVTKRGQDVALRCDPISGHVSLYWYRQALGQGPEFLTYFNYEAQQDKSGLPNDRFSAERPEGSISTLTIQRTEQRDSAMYRCASSLGGLAAGGRETQYFGPGTRLLVL.